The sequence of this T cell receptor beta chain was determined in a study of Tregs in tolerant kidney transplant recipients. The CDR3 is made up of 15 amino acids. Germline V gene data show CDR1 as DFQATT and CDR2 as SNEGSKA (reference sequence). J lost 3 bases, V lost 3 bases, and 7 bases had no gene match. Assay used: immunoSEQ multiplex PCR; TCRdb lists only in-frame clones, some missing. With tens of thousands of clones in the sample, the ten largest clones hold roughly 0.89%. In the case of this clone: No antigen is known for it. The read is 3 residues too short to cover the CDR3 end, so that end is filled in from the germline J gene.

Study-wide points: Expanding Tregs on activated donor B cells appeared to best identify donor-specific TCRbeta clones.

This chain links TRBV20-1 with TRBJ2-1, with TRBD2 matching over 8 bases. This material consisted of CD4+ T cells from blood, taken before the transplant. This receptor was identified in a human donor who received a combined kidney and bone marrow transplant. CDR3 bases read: TGCAGTGCTAGGGGTACTAGCGGCTACTACAATGAG. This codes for CSARGTSGYYNE. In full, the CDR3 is CSARGTSGYYNEQFF.